Each of the 25 T cell receptor beta chains below was sequenced from the same sample in a study of blood T cells in healthy people across ages. Through a sample-barcoded 5' primer and a J-beta primer mix, a second PCR was run for about 6 to 11 cycles. TCRdb itself ran the 5' RACE reads through MiXCR, one entry per CDR3 protein. Here the sample spans about 640,000 distinct CDR3 sequences, less than 35% being singletons. Sequences were obtained from blood. Receptor source: a woman over 75 in good health.

The chain links TRBV30 to TRBJ2-7; perhaps TRBD2 as D (6 bases). The V and J ends lost 1 base and 1 base respectively, with 23 bases between them. This CDR3 has 18 amino acids. Germline loops: CDR1 GTSNPN, CDR2 SVGIG (reference sequence). The CDR3: CAWSARGWDSRGSYEQYF. As DNA, the CDR3 is TGTGCCTGGAGTGCGAGGGGATGGGACTCCCGGGGGTCCTACGAGCAGTACTTC.

This clonotype was counted a few times. This clone may be a read error of a much larger clone one base away. The genes are TRBV7-3 and TRBJ2-5; the match to TRBD1 covers 9 bases. Germline trimming cut 4 bases from V and 5 bases from J; bases unmatched to any gene: 11. The CDR3 runs 16 residues. CDR1 SGHTA and CDR2 FQGTGA come from the germline V gene. Written as DNA, the CDR3 is TGTGCCAGCAGCTCCTCTTCCACAGGGGGCTGTGAGACCCAGTACTTC. This translates into CASSSSSTGGCETQYF.

The table lists this clonotype with many counts. The gene calls are TRBV11-1 and TRBJ2-7; D is possibly TRBD1 (6 bases). From germline, CDR1 is SGHAT and CDR2 FQDESV (reference sequence). Trimming took 6 bases from V and 0 from J, leaving 12 bases between them. The CDR3 is 14 amino acids. The CDR3 reads CASRTGTNSYEQYF. In DNA, the CDR3 is TGTGCCAGCAGGACCGGGACAAACTCCTACGAGCAGTACTTC.

The sample holds one count of this clonotype. The CDR3 loop is CASSLYHREQFF. Written as DNA, the CDR3 is TGTGCCAGCAGCTTATACCACCGTGAGCAGTTCTTC. V is TRBV7-2 and J is TRBJ2-1, with D unclear. Trimming stripped 2 bases from V and 9 bases from J, with 8 bases between. The germline gives CDR1 SGHTA, CDR2 FQGNSA. The CDR3 is 12 amino acids.

In its sample, this clonotype was seen a few times. The J gene is TRBJ1-1, the V gene TRBV7-2, with D perhaps TRBD1 (6 bases). V lost 6 bases to trimming and J lost 5 bases, with 19 bases between them. Germline CDR1 SGHTA, CDR2 FQGNSA. The CDR3 is made up of 15 amino acids. The CDR3 DNA sequence: TGTGCCAGCAGGTCGAGAAGGGGGGCTTGGACTGAAGCTTTCTTT. As protein: CASRSRRGAWTEAFF.

Notes on this clonotype: This may stem from a read error, because a much larger clone lies one nucleotide away. V gene TRBV3-1 combines with J gene TRBJ2-7, with a weak D call TRBD1 (5 bases). V was pared by 0 bases and J by 7 bases, with 10 bases between. CDR3 size: 13 residues. From germline, CDR1 is LGHDT and CDR2 YNNKEL (reference sequence). The CDR3 region is CASSQEGVKEQYF. The DNA of the CDR3 is TGTGCCAGCAGCCAAGAAGGGGTGAAAGAGCAGTACTTC.

This clonotype was recorded many times. The CDR3 protein is CASSRTSGGSNEQFF. The CDR3 DNA reads as TGTGCCAGCAGCCGGACTAGCGGGGGGAGCAATGAGCAGTTCTTC. This rearrangement joins TRBV5-4 to TRBJ2-1, with TRBD2 matching 14 bases. Germline CDR1 reads SGHNT; CDR2 reads YYREEE (reference sequence). J gave up 6 bases and V 4 bases, and 3 bases lay outside the gene matches. This CDR3 is built from 15 residues.

With respect to this clonotype: A read error may produce the germline difference seen at one junction end. CDR3 bases: TGTGCCAGCAGCTTAGCCCGGCAAGGGACCCAGTACTTC. It is translated as CASSLARQGTQYF. The chain recombines TRBV7-2 with TRBJ2-5; unclear D gene. CDR3 size: 13 residues. CDR1 SGHTA and CDR2 FQGNSA come from the germline V gene.

This clonotype was counted at least ten times. V gene TRBV29-1 combines with J gene TRBJ2-5, with D possibly TRBD2 on 5 matching bases. The V end was cut by 3 bases, the J end by 0 bases, with 14 bases between. Looked up from germline, CDR1 is SQVTM and CDR2 is ANQGSEA. This CDR3 is 15 amino acids long. CDR3 DNA: TGCAGCGTTGAGGTCCTAGCAGAGTACCAAGAGACCCAGTACTTC. This translates into CSVEVLAEYQETQYF. Drawing the rest from reference TRBV29-1 and TRBJ2-5, the complete variable domain is SAVISQKPSRDICQRGTSLTIQCQVDSQVTMMFWYRQQPGQSLTLIATANQGSEATYESGFVIDKFPISRPNLTFSTLTVSNMSPEDSSIYLCSVEVLAEYQETQYFGPGTRLLVL.

This clonotype was found many times. This sequence joins TRBV5-1 and TRBJ2-2; maybe TRBD1 (6 bases). This CDR3 region has 15 residues. Trimming removed 4 bases at V and 4 bases at J, with 14 bases between. Looked up from germline, CDR1 is SGHRS and CDR2 is YFSETQ. DNA of the CDR3: TGCGCCAGCAGCCCCTCGGGACATACCACCGGGGAGCTGTTTTTT. It yields the protein CASSPSGHTTGELFF.

The rearrangement joins TRBV20-1 to TRBJ1-5, with 8 nucleotides matching TRBD1. CDR3 length: 14 amino acids. CDR1 and CDR2 from the germline V gene are DFQATT and SNEGSKA (reference sequence). J gave up 3 bases and V 5 bases, and 6 bases lay outside the gene matches. CDR3 amino acids: CSAAQGATNQPQHF. CDR3 DNA sequence: TGCAGTGCTGCCCAGGGGGCAACCAATCAGCCCCAGCATTTT.

The table lists this clonotype with many counts. Its ends do not fully match the called genes, so a read error is possible. This rearrangement joins TRBV5-4 to TRBJ2-7; 7 bases match TRBD2. The germline CDR1 and CDR2 sequences are SGHNT and YYREEE (reference sequence). The length of the CDR3 is 14 residues. CDR3 loop: CASTLGTNLLEQYF. CDR3 in DNA: TGTGCCAGCACCTTGGGGACTAACCTCCTCGAGCAGTACTTC. Combining the CDR3 with reference TRBV5-4 and TRBJ2-7 gives the whole variable domain ETGVTQSPTHLIKTRGQQVTLRCSSQSGHNTVSWYQQALGQGPQFIFQYYREEENGRGNFPPRFSGLQFPNYSSELNVNALELDDSALYLCASTLGTNLLEQYFGPGTRLTVT.

A remark on this clonotype: Mismatch with germline at one junction end may stem from a read error. This sequence joins TRBV28 and TRBJ1-5; TRBD1 matches 11 bases. Per germline, CDR1 MDHEN and CDR2 SYDVKM. The CDR3 spans 16 residues. The CDR3 reads CAGWAPRTGGNRPQHF. The CDR3 DNA reads TGTGCCGGCTGGGCCCCGCGGACAGGGGGCAATCGGCCCCAGCATTTT.

As regards this clonotype: This may stem from a read error, because a much larger clone lies one nucleotide away. The chain couples TRBV7-9 to TRBJ2-7, with 8 bases aligning to TRBD2. The V gene's germline CDR1 is SEHNR and CDR2 FQNEAQ (reference sequence). V shed 5 bases, J shed 6 bases, and the junction held 12 bases outside the gene matches. The CDR3 consists of 15 residues. The CDR3 spells CASSPGGGLGPEQYF. The CDR3, as DNA: TGTGCCAGCAGCCCTGGCGGGGGGCTAGGTCCCGAGCAGTACTTC.

Comments on this clonotype: This could be a read error, since a much larger clone is one nucleotide away. This chain connects TRBV30 to TRBJ2-5; D not certain. The better agreement between TRBJ2-1 and the DNA end casts doubt on the J call. The germline V gene has CDR1 GTSNPN and CDR2 SVGIG (reference sequence). CDR3 length equals 12 residues. The CDR3 DNA reads as TGTGCCTGGAGTCTCAGGTCGGAGACCCAGTTCTTC. Its translation: CAWSLRSETQFF.

This clonotype has a count of ten or more. The chain is built from TRBV20-1 and TRBJ2-1; no clear D gene. The CDR3 runs to 14 residues. V was clipped by 1 base and J by 3 bases, with 10 bases between them. The V gene's germline CDR1 is DFQATT and CDR2 SNEGSKA (reference sequence). CDR3 sequence reads: CSARVALYYNEQFF. The DNA of the CDR3 is TGCAGTGCTAGAGTCGCGTTGTACTACAATGAGCAGTTCTTC.

The V gene is TRBV30, the J gene TRBJ1-1; perhaps TRBD1 as D (6 bases). The CDR3 has 12 residues. CDR1 is GTSNPN, CDR2 SVGIG, per germline (reference sequence). Trimming left V 5 bases short and J 7 bases short, with 14 bases between. In nucleotides, the CDR3 is TGTGCCTGGTGCGAAAACAGGGATGAAGCTTTCTTT. This codes for CAWCENRDEAFF.

This chain joins TRBV4-1 and TRBJ2-7, with 13 bases that match TRBD2. Looked up from germline, CDR1 is MGHRA and CDR2 is YSYEKL. J gave up 2 bases and V 3 bases, and 4 bases lay outside the gene matches. The CDR3 runs to 16 residues. CDR3 residues: CASSHAGLAGTYEQYF. The CDR3 bases are TGCGCCAGCAGCCACGCGGGACTAGCGGGAACCTACGAGCAGTACTTC.

This sequence joins TRBV24-1 and TRBJ2-3; 10 bases are a match to TRBD2. This CDR3 region has 15 residues. Trimming cost V 9 bases and J 3 bases; bases outside gene matches: 8. Per germline, CDR1 KGHDR and CDR2 SFDVKD. CDR3 in amino acids: CATGPAGGPTDTQYF. The CDR3 bases are TGTGCCACCGGACCAGCGGGGGGGCCGACAGATACGCAGTATTTT.

This clonotype appeared a few times. This may arise from a read error, as a much more abundant clone is one base away. The chain has TRBV5-6 and TRBJ2-3, with D hard to call. This CDR3 has 13 residues. Germline values: CDR1 SGHDT, CDR2 YYEEEE. The V end lost 0 bases, the J end lost 7 bases, and 9 bases lay between the germline ends. The CDR3 DNA follows: TGTGCCAGCAGCTTGGCAGTCCCCCATACGCAGTATTTT. Translation: CASSLAVPHTQYF.

The rearrangement joins TRBV29-1 to TRBJ2-5; D is undetermined. The CDR3 sequence is 16 residues long. Per the germline V gene, CDR1 is SQVTM and CDR2 is ANQGSEA. V lost 8 bases to trimming and J lost 1 base, with 23 bases between them. The CDR3 region is CSPPGAYVRIQETQYF. In nucleotides, the CDR3 is TGCAGCCCTCCCGGCGCTTACGTACGTATCCAAGAGACCCAGTACTTC.

This clonotype was observed a handful of times. The junction does not match germline at one end; this may be a read error. The chain recombines TRBV6-2 or TRBV6-3 with TRBJ1-1, with D possibly matching TRBD1 (6 bases). The germline gives CDR1 MNHEY, CDR2 SVGEGT. This CDR3 contains 15 residues. CDR3 in DNA: TGTGCCAGCAGTTACCCCTCAGGGTGGGACACTGGAGCTTTCTTT. Translating gives CASSYPSGWDTGAFF.

A note on this clonotype: A single base separates this from a much larger clone, so it may be a read error. The chain has TRBV20-1 and TRBJ1-2; 7 bases fit TRBD1. From germline, CDR1 is DFQATT and CDR2 SNEGSKA (reference sequence). The CDR3 sequence is 15 residues long. Trimming at V came to 0 bases and at J to 6 bases, leaving 10 bases not matched to a gene. CDR3 sequence reads: CSARDLDRVDHGYTF. CDR3 in DNA: TGCAGTGCTAGAGATCTAGACAGGGTGGACCATGGCTACACCTTC.

This clonotype was seen ten or more times. The chain recombines TRBV4-3 with TRBJ2-3; 8 bases fit TRBD2. The CDR3 length is 17 residues. Germline V gene data show CDR1 as LGHNA and CDR2 as YSLEER. Losses at the gene ends were 3 bases for V and 6 bases for J; bases not matched to a gene: 14. The CDR3 DNA reads TGCGCCAGCAGCCAGACCTCGGGACTAGTAGGATCGGATACGCAGTATTTT. It translates to CASSQTSGLVGSDTQYF.

This clonotype was seen ten or more times. V gene TRBV28 combines with J gene TRBJ2-5; 7 bases fit TRBD1. Germline values: CDR1 MDHEN, CDR2 SYDVKM. J was trimmed by 5 bases and V by 2 bases; bases with no gene match: 14. CDR3 length: 17 residues. For the CDR3, the DNA is TGTGCCAGCAGTTTAATTTCTGGTGCAGGGGGAAGGGAGACCCAGTACTTC. Translated, it gives CASSLISGAGGRETQYF.